What follows are 7 T cell receptor beta chains derived from one specimen sequenced in a study of identical twins. TCRdb used MiXCR to reprocess the 5' RACE reads, holding one entry per CDR3 protein. The sample consists of fewer than 350,000 distinct CDR3 sequences, 6.5% to 9.5% of them appearing once. These same records also appear under a second study, on yellow fever vaccine responses in identical twins.

What was sequenced was memory (CD45RO+) T cells sorted from blood. The receptors originated from a woman between 18 and 30 years old in good health.

The table lists this clonotype with many counts. The J gene is TRBJ2-3, the V gene TRBV20-1; no definite D call. The CDR3 loop spans 14 amino acids. Germline V CDR1 and CDR2: DFQATT, SNEGSKA (reference sequence). V dropped 1 base and J dropped 6 bases, with 14 bases sitting between them. The CDR3 DNA reads as TGCAGTGCTAGAGTCTTCGGTGGAGCGGATACGCAGTATTTT. This codes for CSARVFGGADTQYF.

The rearrangement joins TRBV6-1 to TRBJ2-7; D may be TRBD1 or TRBD2 (5 bases each). The germline gives CDR1 MNHNS, CDR2 SASEGT. This CDR3 spans 15 amino acids. V gave up 3 bases and J gave up 4 bases, with 16 bases separating them. Written as DNA, the CDR3 is TGTGCCAGCAGTGACAGAGGGGCGGGCAAATACGAGCAGTACGTC. This sequence encodes CASSDRGAGKYEQYV.

The chain links TRBV5-1 to TRBJ2-3, with D possibly matching TRBD2 (5 bases). Germline V lookup: CDR1 SGHRS, CDR2 YFSETQ. Trimming took 2 bases from V and 5 from J, leaving 12 bases between them. This CDR3 contains 14 residues. CDR3 bases: TGCGCCAGCAGCTTAGCGGCAACGGGAGATACGCAGTATTTT. Protein: CASSLAATGDTQYF.

This chain links TRBV6-1 with TRBJ1-6; TRBD1 is a possible D gene (6 bases). This CDR3 is built from 15 residues. Germline lookup yields CDR1 MNHNS and CDR2 SASEGT. Trimming cost V 5 bases and J 6 bases, with 14 bases left between them. CDR3 bases: TGTGCCAGCAGTCGGGGGCAGGGCCCTAATTCACCCCTCCACTTT. The encoded protein is CASSRGQGPNSPLHF.

Points on this clonotype: One base away lies a much larger clone, so this may be a sequencing read error. In DNA form, the CDR3 reads TGTGCCAGCAGCCAAGTTTTTAGCGGGATGGGCGAGCAGTACTTC. Translating gives CASSQVFSGMGEQYF. The chain carries TRBV3-1 and TRBJ2-7; 8 bases map to TRBD2. J gave up 6 bases and V 1 base, and 8 bases lay outside the gene matches. The length of the CDR3 is 15 residues. Germline values: CDR1 LGHDT, CDR2 YNNKEL (reference sequence).

The J gene is TRBJ2-3, the V gene TRBV7-7; weak D call: TRBD2 (5 bases). Germline V gene data show CDR1 as SSHAT and CDR2 as FNYEAQ (reference sequence). This CDR3 region has 15 residues. V gave up 1 base and J gave up 1 base, with 9 bases separating them. The CDR3 reads CASSLGRAGTDTQYF. The CDR3 DNA reads TGTGCCAGCAGCTTAGGGCGAGCGGGCACAGATACGCAGTATTTT.

Many counts were recorded for this clonotype. The rearrangement links TRBV20-1 to TRBJ2-5; weak D call: TRBD2 (6 bases). The CDR3 runs to 12 residues. V was shortened by 6 bases and J by 1 base, with 9 bases between the two germline ends. CDR1 DFQATT and CDR2 SNEGSKA come from the germline V gene (reference sequence). This chain's CDR3 is CSAQEGQETQYF. The CDR3 bases are TGCAGTGCCCAGGAGGGCCAAGAGACCCAGTACTTC.